These 3 T cell receptor beta chains were sequenced from one sample in a study of blood T cell repertoires in COVID-19. TCRdb's copy holds only in-frame clones and misses some; the assay was immunoSEQ multiplex PCR. In the table there are 50,000 or so clones, around nine tenths of which are singletons. The sequencing input was peripheral blood. The origin of the receptors is a human donor in a cohort sampled during active COVID-19.

This rearrangement joins TRBV21-1 to TRBJ1-4; the table's D call, TRBD1, was not checked against the DNA. TRBV21-1 constitutes a pseudogene. The CDR3 has 12 residues. DNA of the CDR3: TGTGCCAGCAGCAAAGACAGGGGTGAACTGTTTTTT. This codes for CASSKDRGELFF.

This rearrangement joins TRBV10-2 to TRBJ1-3; D remains unclear. Germline V gene lookup returns CDR1 WSHSY and CDR2 SAAADI. The CDR3 loop spans 13 amino acids. V was clipped by 5 bases and J by 4 bases, with 9 bases between them. CDR3 region: CASSKSTGNTIYF. As DNA, the CDR3 is TGCGCCAGCAGTAAATCGACAGGAAACACCATATATTTT.

The chain links TRBV11-3 to TRBJ2-2; no clear D gene. Germline-derived CDR1 and CDR2 are SGHNT and YENEEA. Trimming removed 2 bases at V and 4 bases at J, with 8 bases between. The CDR3 is 14 residues long. The CDR3, as DNA: TGTGCCAGCAGCTTATACTCTATCACCGGGGAGCTGTTTTTT. This encodes CASSLYSITGELFF.